This TCR beta chain is from a study of OX40 agonist ivuxolimab in advanced cancers. For the study at large: Patients achieving partial responses numbered three: one hepatocellular carcinoma case and two cutaneous melanoma cases.

People who had autoimmune disease history or systemic immunosuppression were excluded. TCRdb's table, derived via immunoSEQ multiplex PCR, lists solely in-frame clones and lacks some. Among 9,500 to 12,000 clones listed, over 65% were seen once. Findings and caveats of the study: Compared with others, partial responders at 0.1-3.0 mg/kg displayed clonal expansion among the lowest. CD8+ T cells showed, on average, more clonal expansion than CD4+ cells.

CDR1 is PRHDT and CDR2 is FYEKMQ in the germline V gene (reference sequence). Trimming pared 2 bases from V and 4 bases from J, leaving 8 bases between. The CDR3 runs to 14 residues. Turning to this clone: Its antigen is unidentified.

V and J are TRBV13 and TRBJ1-4, with unresolved D. The source material was CD4+ or CD8+ T cells sorted from blood, sampled in a trial of the OX40 agonist ivuxolimab. The TCR was taken from an adult with an advanced solid tumor such as melanoma, head and neck, liver or kidney cancer. CDR3 in amino acids: CASSLRAGNEKLFF. CDR3 sequence (DNA): TGTGCCAGCAGCTTACGGGCGGGTAATGAAAAACTGTTTTTT.